Following are 8 T cell receptor beta chains from one sample sequenced in a study of shared clonotypes between healthy human individuals. Libraries were prepared by immunoSEQ multiplex PCR; TCRdb keeps only in-frame clonotypes and omits some of them. The sample yields about 490,000 clones, roughly 85% seen once. The sample was PBMCs. These receptors all come from a woman between 35 and 50 years old in good health. Some clones in this sample may be carry-over from other donors' samples.

J is TRBJ1-2 and V is TRBV5-6; D remains unclear. Trimming took 0 bases from V and 0 from J, leaving 9 bases between them. CDR1 is SGHDT and CDR2 is YYEEEE in the germline V gene. This CDR3 region has 15 residues. For the CDR3, the DNA is TGTGCCAGCAGCTTGGCCCGTGGCGCTAACTATGGCTACACCTTC. As protein: CASSLARGANYGYTF. Full variable domain (remainder filled in from reference TRBV5-6 and TRBJ1-2): DAGVTQSPTHLIKTRGQQVTLRCSPKSGHDTVSWYQQALGQGPQFIFQYYEEEERQRGNFPDRFSGHQFPNYSSELNVNALLLGDSALYLCASSLARGANYGYTFGSGTRLTVV.

The CDR3 sequence: CASSESWGGYGYTF. The CDR3 nucleotides are TGTGCCAGCAGTGAAAGTTGGGGAGGCTATGGCTACACCTTC. The gene calls are TRBV6-1 and TRBJ1-2; D uncertain. Deletions cut 2 bases from V and 4 bases from J, with 11 bases between. CDR3 size: 14 residues. Germline CDR1 and CDR2: MNHNS and SASEGT.

The J gene is TRBJ2-5, the V gene TRBV27, with 9 bases matching TRBD1. With V trimmed by 5 bases and J by 5 bases, 9 bases remained unmatched. This CDR3 has 15 residues. Germline CDR1 and CDR2: MNHEY and SMNVEV (reference sequence). CDR3 sequence (DNA): TGTGCCAGCAGTCGGCCGGGACAGGGTACGGAGACCCAGTACTTC. This translates into CASSRPGQGTETQYF.

The rearrangement uses TRBV28 and TRBJ2-7; TRBD2 agrees at 13 bases. Germline V gives CDR1 MDHEN, CDR2 SYDVKM. The CDR3 is made up of 17 amino acids. The ends lost 6 bases at V and 2 bases at J; junction bases unmatched: 10. CDR3 sequence (DNA): TGTGCCAGCAGCAGTCCCGGGACTAGCGGGGCTACCTACGAGCAGTACTTC. The encoded protein is CASSSPGTSGATYEQYF.

The V gene is TRBV7-8, the J gene TRBJ2-7; the D is unclear. The V gene lost 5 bases and the J gene lost 7 bases, with 12 bases spanning the gap. This CDR3 has 12 amino acids. CDR1 is SGHVS, CDR2 FQNEAQ, per germline. In DNA, the CDR3 is TGTGCCAGCAGCCAGACCTTCGGGGAGCAGTACTTC. It yields the protein CASSQTFGEQYF.

This clone was seen a handful of times. The gene calls are TRBV10-3 and TRBJ2-1; TRBD1 matches at 9 bases. The CDR3 runs to 15 residues. Germline CDR1 is ENHRY and CDR2 is SYGVKD. Germline trimming cut 6 bases from V and 0 bases from J; bases unmatched to any gene: 3. The CDR3 DNA sequence: TGTGCCATCAGGAGGACAGGGGACTCCTACAATGAGCAGTTCTTC. Protein sequence: CAIRRTGDSYNEQFF.

The CDR3 loop reads CASSLEPGNISGYTF. CDR3 in DNA: TGCGCCAGCAGCTTGGAGCCGGGAAACATCTCTGGCTACACCTTC. The V and J genes are TRBV5-1 and TRBJ1-2; D unresolved. The CDR3 runs to 15 residues. Trimming removed 0 bases from V and 7 bases from J, with 16 bases in between. Germline lookup yields CDR1 SGHRS and CDR2 YFSETQ.

The chain uses TRBV18 and TRBJ2-5; D not certain. This CDR3 is 17 amino acids long. Germline V gives CDR1 KGHSH, CDR2 LQKENI. Deletions cut 3 bases from V and 4 bases from J, with 21 bases between. The CDR3 nucleotides read TGTGCCAGCTCACCGGGGAATCAAATCGTGAGGCGAGAGACCCAGTACTTC. This gives the protein CASSPGNQIVRRETQYF.